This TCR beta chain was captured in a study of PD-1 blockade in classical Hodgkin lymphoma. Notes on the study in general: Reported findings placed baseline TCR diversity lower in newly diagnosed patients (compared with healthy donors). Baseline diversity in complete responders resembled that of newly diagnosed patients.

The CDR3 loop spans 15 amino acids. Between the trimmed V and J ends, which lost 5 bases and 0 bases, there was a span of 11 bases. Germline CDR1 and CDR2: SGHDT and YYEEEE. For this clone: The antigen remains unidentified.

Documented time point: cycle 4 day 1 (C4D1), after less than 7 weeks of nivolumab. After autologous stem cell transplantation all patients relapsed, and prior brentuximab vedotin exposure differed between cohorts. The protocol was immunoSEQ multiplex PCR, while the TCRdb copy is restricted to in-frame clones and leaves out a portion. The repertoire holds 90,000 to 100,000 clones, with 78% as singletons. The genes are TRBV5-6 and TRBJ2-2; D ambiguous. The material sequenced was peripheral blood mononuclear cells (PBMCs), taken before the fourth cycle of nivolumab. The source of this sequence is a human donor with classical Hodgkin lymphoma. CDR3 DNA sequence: TGTGCCAGCAGTCCTAAGGGTCCGAACACCGGGGAGCTGTTTTTT. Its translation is CASSPKGPNTGELFF.